A single sample gave rise to the 22 T cell receptor beta chains below, sequenced in a study of metastatic and nonmetastatic thyroid tumors. No treatment had been given to any patient before thyroid surgery. TCRdb re-processed the PCR reads through MiXCR. Of around 31,000 clones in the sample, 15% to 20% were seen once. Input material: blood. Receptors were obtained from a female donor with papillary thyroid cancer or a benign thyroid nodule (not recorded which). Some clones in this sample may be carry-over from other donors' samples.

V is TRBV7-7 and J is TRBJ2-2; tentative D call: TRBD2 (5 bases). The V end was cut by 5 bases, the J end by 2 bases, with 12 bases between. This CDR3 contains 15 residues. Germline V gene sequence: CDR1 SSHAT, CDR2 FNYEAQ (reference sequence). CDR3 nucleotide sequence: TGTGCCAGCAGCCGGGATCTATCCAACACCGGGGAGCTGTTTTTT. Its protein product is CASSRDLSNTGELFF. Variable domain in full (rest from reference TRBV7-7 and TRBJ2-2): GAGVSQSPRYKVTKRGQDVTLRCDPISSHATLYWYQQALGQGPEFLTYFNYEAQPDKSGLPSDRFSAERPEGSISTLTIQRTEQRDSAMYRCASSRDLSNTGELFFGEGSRLTVL.

Note on this clone: This clone may be a read error of a much larger clone one base away. The rearrangement uses TRBV20-1 and TRBJ2-7, with TRBD1 matching over 7 bases. This CDR3 comprises 13 residues. With 6 bases clipped from V and 2 bases from J, the junction kept 7 bases outside the gene matches. Germline CDR1 and CDR2: DFQATT and SNEGSKA (reference sequence). CDR3 region: CSAHRGEPYEQYF. The CDR3 DNA follows: TGCAGTGCCCACAGGGGCGAGCCCTACGAGCAGTACTTC.

This clone occurred a few times. A read error may explain this, as a much larger clone is one base away. The conserved closing phenylalanine or tryptophan is absent in this CDR3, likely reflecting a read error. The J gene is TRBJ1-5, the V gene TRBV28, with D unclear. Germline CDR1 is MDHEN and CDR2 is SYDVKM. With 3 bases removed from V and 2 bases from J, the gap between germline ends came to 8 bases. This CDR3 contains 14 residues. This CDR3 reads CASSFVTRNQPQHL. The CDR3 coding sequence is TGTGCCAGCAGTTTCGTGACTCGCAATCAGCCCCAGCATCTT.

In its sample, this clone was seen many times. In nucleotides, the CDR3 is TGTGCCAGCGGAGGACAGGATAATGAAAAACTGTTTTTT. Residues: CASGGQDNEKLFF. The chain uses TRBV2 and TRBJ1-4, with 7 bases matching TRBD1. Trimming at V came to 8 bases and at J to 4 bases, leaving 4 bases not matched to a gene. In germline, CDR1 is SNHLY, CDR2 FYNNEI. CDR3 size: 13 residues.

This clone was recorded many times. This chain joins TRBV28 and TRBJ2-7, with 9 bases that match TRBD1. V lost 5 bases and J lost 3; bases outside the gene matches: 8. There are 15 residues in the CDR3. Germline V lookup: CDR1 MDHEN, CDR2 SYDVKM. CDR3 residues: CASSIPGQGIYEQYF. CDR3 coding DNA: TGTGCCAGCAGTATACCGGGACAGGGAATCTACGAGCAGTACTTC. Full variable domain (rest looked up from reference TRBV28 and TRBJ2-7): DVKVTQSSRYLVKRTGEKVFLECVQDMDHENMFWYRQDPGLGLRLIYFSYDVKMKEKGDIPEGYSVSREKKERFSLILESASTNQTSMYLCASSIPGQGIYEQYFGPGTRLTVT.

This clone came up many times. This chain links TRBV6-4 with TRBJ1-1, with a tentative D call TRBD1 (5 bases). V was clipped by 2 bases and J by 11 bases, with 12 bases between them. The CDR3 length is 12 residues. CDR1 is MRHNA, CDR2 SNTAGT, per germline. The CDR3 here is CASSDQGGSAFF. The CDR3 DNA reads as TGTGCCAGCAGTGACCAGGGTGGTTCGGCTTTCTTT.

Details on this clone: The CDR3 ends on some other residue instead of the conserved phenylalanine or tryptophan, so this is likely a read error. J is TRBJ2-5 and V is TRBV2; D uncertain. The CDR3 is 16 residues long. V dropped 7 bases and J dropped 1 base, with 19 bases sitting between them. The germline gives CDR1 SNHLY, CDR2 FYNNEI. The CDR3 region is CASNGFRMGVQETQYL. Written as DNA, the CDR3 is TGTGCCAGCAATGGCTTTAGGATGGGCGTCCAAGAGACCCAGTACCTC.

This clone occurred many times. The V gene is TRBV7-6, the J gene TRBJ1-1, with D perhaps matching TRBD1 (6 bases). Per germline, CDR1 SGHVS and CDR2 FNYEAQ. This CDR3 spans 14 amino acids. V lost 4 bases and J lost 11, with 20 bases in between. The CDR3 reads CASSYKAGGARAFF. The DNA of the CDR3 is TGTGCCAGCAGCTACAAAGCCGGGGGCGCGCGGGCTTTCTTT.

This clone was picked up many times. This sequence joins TRBV19 and TRBJ2-7; TRBD1 matches at 7 bases. The CDR3 totals 12 residues. V shed 6 bases, J shed 3 bases, and the junction held 2 bases outside the gene matches. Germline-derived CDR1 and CDR2 are LNHDA and SQIVND (reference sequence). The CDR3 DNA is TGTGCCAGTAGAGGGGACAGCTACGAGCAGTACTTC. This sequence encodes CASRGDSYEQYF.

This clone was detected ten times or more. This chain connects TRBV6-1 to TRBJ1-2; 7 bases align to TRBD1. The CDR3 contains 13 residues. The ends lost 6 bases at V and 6 bases at J; junction bases unmatched: 7. Germline values: CDR1 MNHNS, CDR2 SASEGT. CDR3 amino acids: CASRTTGEDGYTF. The CDR3 bases are TGTGCCAGCAGGACTACAGGGGAGGATGGCTACACCTTC.

In its sample, this clone was seen many times. The rearrangement uses TRBV12-5 and TRBJ1-4; a possible D gene is TRBD1 (5 bases). From germline, CDR1 is LGHNT and CDR2 FRNRAP. Trimming left V 6 bases short and J 0 bases short, with 14 bases between. This CDR3 spans 16 amino acids. The CDR3 here is CASGSSTRATNEKLFF. The CDR3 DNA sequence: TGTGCTAGTGGCTCGTCGACCAGGGCAACTAATGAAAAACTGTTTTTT. Together with reference TRBV12-5 and TRBJ1-4, the CDR3 gives the full variable domain: DARVTQTPRHKVTEMGQEVTMRCQPILGHNTVFWYRQTMMQGLELLAYFRNRAPLDDSGMPKDRFSAEMPDATLATLKIQPSEPRDSAVYFCASGSSTRATNEKLFFGSGTQLSVL.

About this clone itself: A read error may account for a junction end that differs from germline. The V and J genes are TRBV7-3 and TRBJ2-1, with TRBD2 matching over 9 bases. The germline V gene has CDR1 SGHTA and CDR2 FQGTGA. CDR3 length: 15 amino acids. CDR3 coding DNA: TGTGCCAGCGGCCCGGCTAGCGGGGCCGACAATCAGCATTTCTTC. It encodes CASGPASGADNQHFF. The complete variable domain, with remaining parts taken from reference TRBV7-3 and TRBJ2-1, reads GAGVSQTPSNKVTEKGKYVELRCDPISGHTALYWYRQSLGQGPEFLIYFQGTGAADDSGLPNDRFFAVRPEGSVSTLKIQRTERGDSAVYLCASGPASGADNQHFFGPGTRLTVL.

Many counts were recorded for this clone. This same CDR3 is encoded by further DNA sequences in the sample. The CDR3 spells CASSLRAGEKLFF. The CDR3 DNA reads as TGTGCCAGCAGTTTAAGGGCGGGAGAAAAACTGTTTTTT. The V and J genes are TRBV12-3 or TRBV12-4 and TRBJ1-4; D gene unclear. The CDR3 extends over 13 amino acids. The V end was cut by 2 bases, the J end by 8 bases, with 9 bases between.

This clone was counted only a few times. The J gene is TRBJ2-1, the V gene TRBV18, with D tentatively TRBD1 or TRBD2 (5 bases each). The CDR3 is 16 amino acids. CDR1 is KGHSH, CDR2 LQKENI, per germline. V lost 3 bases, J lost 7 bases, and 19 bases lay in between. CDR3 protein: CASSPRISEGSNEQFF. Here the CDR3 DNA reads TGTGCCAGCTCACCGAGGATTAGCGAGGGGAGTAATGAGCAGTTCTTC.

This clone was seen at least ten times. This rearrangement joins TRBV10-3 to TRBJ2-2; TRBD1 agrees at 8 bases. CDR1 and CDR2 (germline): ENHRY, SYGVKD. Losses at the gene ends were 8 bases for V and 5 bases for J; bases not matched to a gene: 10. The CDR3 runs 15 residues. Written as DNA, the CDR3 is TGTGCCATCGCTGACGAGCAGGGGGCGACCGGGGAGCTGTTTTTT. It specifies CAIADEQGATGELFF.

At least ten counts were recorded for this clone. Sequence at one end of the junction differs from germline and may be a read error. V and J are TRBV9 and TRBJ2-3; D remains unclear. CDR3 size: 13 residues. The germline V gene encodes CDR1 SGDLS and CDR2 YYNGEE. The CDR3 here is CASSASGTDAQYF. Here the CDR3 DNA reads TGTGCCAGCAGCGCCTCAGGCACAGATGCGCAGTATTTT.

Details on this clone: Relative to the germline gene, one junction end is altered; a read error may explain this. The chain combines TRBV2 with TRBJ1-5; 7 bases agree with TRBD1. CDR1 is SNHLY and CDR2 is FYNNEI in the germline V gene. The CDR3 covers 14 residues. CDR3 nucleotide sequence: TGTGCCAGCAGTGATCGGACAGGTAATCAGCCACAGCATTTT. It translates to CASSDRTGNQPQHF.

This clone was picked up a small number of times. The V gene is TRBV11-2, the J gene TRBJ2-3; 7 bases are a match to TRBD2. V lost 4 bases and J lost 1; bases outside the gene matches: 5. This CDR3 region has 15 residues. Germline CDR1 SGHAT, CDR2 FQNNGV. The CDR3 loop reads CASSYGLGRTDTQYF. Here the CDR3 DNA reads TGTGCCAGCAGCTACGGACTAGGACGCACAGATACGCAGTATTTT.

This rearrangement joins TRBV20-1 to TRBJ2-7, with TRBD2 as a possible D gene (5 bases). Per the germline V gene, CDR1 is DFQATT and CDR2 is SNEGSKA (reference sequence). V lost 2 bases and J lost 1, with 15 bases in between. This CDR3 spans 15 amino acids. The CDR3 coding sequence is TGCAGTGCTAGATGGATATCTGGAGGTTCCTACGAGCAGTACTTC. Translation: CSARWISGGSYEQYF.

J is TRBJ2-5 and V is TRBV28, with D unresolved. Per germline, CDR1 MDHEN and CDR2 SYDVKM. Trimming shortened V by 5 bases and J by 8 bases, and 15 bases separated the two germline ends. CDR3 length: 13 amino acids. The CDR3 loop is CASSPPWRCTQYF. The DNA for the CDR3 is TGTGCCAGCAGTCCCCCATGGCGGTGTACCCAGTACTTC. Full variable domain (outside the CDR3, taken from reference TRBV28 and TRBJ2-5): DVKVTQSSRYLVKRTGEKVFLECVQDMDHENMFWYRQDPGLGLRLIYFSYDVKMKEKGDIPEGYSVSREKKERFSLILESASTNQTSMYLCASSPPWRCTQYFGPGTRLLVL.

In this sample, this clone turned up many times. The J gene is TRBJ2-2, the V gene TRBV18; D gene ambiguous. Germline V gives CDR1 KGHSH, CDR2 LQKENI. The germline V and J ends were trimmed by 3 bases and 2 bases, with 10 bases remaining between them. The CDR3 spans 15 residues. The CDR3 region has the DNA TGTGCCAGCTCACCGGTCCAGGCTAACACCGGGGAGCTGTTTTTT. Translation gives CASSPVQANTGELFF.

This clone has only a few counts. The chain is built from TRBV6-5 and TRBJ2-7; 7 positions agree with TRBD2. Germline CDR1 reads MNHEY; CDR2 reads SVGAGI. Germline trimming cut 2 bases from V and 0 bases from J; bases unmatched to any gene: 4. The CDR3 contains 15 residues. This chain's CDR3 is CASSYGTTSSYEQYF. The DNA of the CDR3 is TGTGCCAGCAGTTACGGGACTACCTCCTCCTACGAGCAGTACTTC.